This record looks at one T cell receptor beta chain sequence and its context. Antigen unknown. The data were taken from a study of blood T cells in healthy people across ages. Findings and caveats of the study: Age brought a roughly linear fall in TCR beta diversity measured per million T cells.

The authors ran a second PCR of 7 to 11 cycles using a sample-barcoded 5' primer and a J-beta primer mix. From the 5' RACE reads, TCRdb called clonotypes with MiXCR, one entry per CDR3 protein. The repertoire has about 780,000 distinct CDR3 sequences, about 46% of them found once; the top ten carry around a sixth. Specimen: blood. The receptor was isolated from a man older than 75 in good health.

The CDR3 nucleotides read TGTGCCAGCAGTTACTCAAGGGAGATGAACACTGAAGCTTTCTTT. It translates to CASSYSREMNTEAFF. This rearrangement joins TRBV6-6 to TRBJ1-1; D gene unclear. The CDR3 is made up of 15 amino acids. Trimming pared 0 bases from V and 0 bases from J, leaving 8 bases between. Germline values: CDR1 MNHNY, CDR2 SVGAGI (reference sequence).